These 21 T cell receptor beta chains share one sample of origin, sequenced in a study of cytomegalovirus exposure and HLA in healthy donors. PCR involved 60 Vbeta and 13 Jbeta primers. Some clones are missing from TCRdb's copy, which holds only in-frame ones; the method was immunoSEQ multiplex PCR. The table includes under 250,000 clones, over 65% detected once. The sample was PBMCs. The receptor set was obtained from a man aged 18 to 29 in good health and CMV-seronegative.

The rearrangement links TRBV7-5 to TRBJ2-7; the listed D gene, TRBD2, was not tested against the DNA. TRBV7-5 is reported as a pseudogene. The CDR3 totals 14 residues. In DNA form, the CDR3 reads TGTGCCCCGGAGGGGGGGACGGACTCCTACGAGCAGTACTTC. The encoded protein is CAPEGGTDSYEQYF.

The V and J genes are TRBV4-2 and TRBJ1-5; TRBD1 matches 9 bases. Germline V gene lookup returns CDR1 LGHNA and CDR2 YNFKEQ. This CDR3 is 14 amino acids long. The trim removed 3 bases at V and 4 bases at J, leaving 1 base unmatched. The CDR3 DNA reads TGTGCCAGCAGCCAGGGACAGGGTAATCAGCCCCAGCATTTT. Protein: CASSQGQGNQPQHF.

The CDR3 DNA reads as TGTGCCAGCGCTCCGGACAGGACGAACACCGGGGAGCTGTTTTTT. This gives the protein CASAPDRTNTGELFF. V usage is TRBV7-6 and J usage is TRBJ2-2, with 7 bases identical to TRBD1. The ends lost 8 bases at V and 0 bases at J; junction bases unmatched: 6. CDR3 size: 15 residues. Germline V gene lookup returns CDR1 SGHVS and CDR2 FNYEAQ.

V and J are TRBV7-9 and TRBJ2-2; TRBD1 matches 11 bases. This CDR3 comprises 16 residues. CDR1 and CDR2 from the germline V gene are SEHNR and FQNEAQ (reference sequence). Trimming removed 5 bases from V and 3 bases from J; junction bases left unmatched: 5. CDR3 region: CASSAGQGADTGELFF. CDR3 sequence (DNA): TGTGCCAGCAGCGCCGGACAGGGGGCGGACACCGGGGAGCTGTTTTTT. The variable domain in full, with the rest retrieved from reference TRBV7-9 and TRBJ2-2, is DTGVSQNPRHKITKRGQNVTFRCDPISEHNRLYWYRQTLGQGPEFLTYFQNEAQLEKSRLLSDRFSAERPKGSFSTLEIQRTEQGDSAMYLCASSAGQGADTGELFFGEGSRLTVL.

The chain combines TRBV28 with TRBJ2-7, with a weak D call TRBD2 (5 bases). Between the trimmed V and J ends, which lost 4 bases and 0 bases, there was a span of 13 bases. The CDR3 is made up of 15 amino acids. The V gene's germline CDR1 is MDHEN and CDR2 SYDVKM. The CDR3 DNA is TGTGCCAGCAGTTCGGACTTCGGAGGCTCCTACGAGCAGTACTTC. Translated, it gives CASSSDFGGSYEQYF.

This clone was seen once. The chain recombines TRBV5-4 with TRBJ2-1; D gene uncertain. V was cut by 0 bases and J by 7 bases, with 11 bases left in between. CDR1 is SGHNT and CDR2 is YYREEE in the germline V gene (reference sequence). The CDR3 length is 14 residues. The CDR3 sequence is CASSLDGPGNEQFF. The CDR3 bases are TGTGCCAGCAGCTTGGATGGCCCCGGGAATGAGCAGTTCTTC.

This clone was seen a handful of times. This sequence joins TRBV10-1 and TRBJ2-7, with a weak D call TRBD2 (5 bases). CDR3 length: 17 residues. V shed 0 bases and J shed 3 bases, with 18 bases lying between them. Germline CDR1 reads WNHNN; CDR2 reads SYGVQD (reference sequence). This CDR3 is CASSESKIGVQYYEQYF. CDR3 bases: TGCGCCAGCAGTGAGTCGAAGATCGGGGTTCAATACTACGAGCAGTACTTC.

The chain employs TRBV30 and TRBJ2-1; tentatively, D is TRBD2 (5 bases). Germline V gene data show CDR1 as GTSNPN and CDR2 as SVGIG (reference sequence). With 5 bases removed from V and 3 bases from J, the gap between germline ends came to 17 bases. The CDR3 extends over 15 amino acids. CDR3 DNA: TGTGCCTGGGACCCTGAGCGGATCCACTACAATGAGCAGTTCTTC. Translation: CAWDPERIHYNEQFF.

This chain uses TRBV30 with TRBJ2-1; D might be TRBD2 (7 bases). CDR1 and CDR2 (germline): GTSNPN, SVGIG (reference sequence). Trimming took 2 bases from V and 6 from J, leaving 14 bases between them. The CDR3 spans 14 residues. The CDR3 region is CAWSPGLGGNEQFF. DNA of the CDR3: TGTGCCTGGAGTCCCGGACTAGGGGGCAATGAGCAGTTCTTC.

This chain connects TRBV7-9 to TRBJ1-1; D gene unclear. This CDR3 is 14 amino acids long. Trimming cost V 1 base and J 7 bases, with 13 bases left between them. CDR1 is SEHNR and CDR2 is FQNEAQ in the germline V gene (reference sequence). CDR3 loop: CASSLGADEGEAFF. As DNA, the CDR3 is TGTGCCAGCAGCTTAGGTGCGGACGAGGGTGAAGCTTTCTTT.

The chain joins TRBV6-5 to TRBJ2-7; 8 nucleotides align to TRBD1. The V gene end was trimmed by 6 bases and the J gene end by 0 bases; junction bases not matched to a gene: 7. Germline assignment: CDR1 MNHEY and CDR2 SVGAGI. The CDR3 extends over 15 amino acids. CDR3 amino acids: CASSPGQGSSYEQYF. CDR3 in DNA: TGTGCCAGCAGCCCCGGACAGGGAAGCTCCTACGAGCAGTACTTC.

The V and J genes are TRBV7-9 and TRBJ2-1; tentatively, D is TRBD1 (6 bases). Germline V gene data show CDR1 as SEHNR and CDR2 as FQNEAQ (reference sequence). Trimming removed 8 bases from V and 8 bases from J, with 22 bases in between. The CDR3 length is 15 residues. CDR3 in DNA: TGTGCCAGCTCCATAACAGGGAGCGTTTTGGATGAGCAGTTCTTC. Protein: CASSITGSVLDEQFF.

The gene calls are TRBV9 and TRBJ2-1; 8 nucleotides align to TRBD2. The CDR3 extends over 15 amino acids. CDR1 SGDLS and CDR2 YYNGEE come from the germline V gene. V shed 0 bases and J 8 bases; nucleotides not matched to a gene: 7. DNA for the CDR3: TGTGCCAGCAGCGTAGCTCCGGGACTAGTCGATGAGCAGTTCTTC. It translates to CASSVAPGLVDEQFF.

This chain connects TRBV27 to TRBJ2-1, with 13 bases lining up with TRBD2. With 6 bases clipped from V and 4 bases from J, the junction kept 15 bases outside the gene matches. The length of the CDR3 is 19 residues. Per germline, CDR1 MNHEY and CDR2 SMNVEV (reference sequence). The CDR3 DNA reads TGTGCCAGCAGACCAACCCCTGGGACTAGCGGGGAGCATTACAATGAGCAGTTCTTC. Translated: CASRPTPGTSGEHYNEQFF.

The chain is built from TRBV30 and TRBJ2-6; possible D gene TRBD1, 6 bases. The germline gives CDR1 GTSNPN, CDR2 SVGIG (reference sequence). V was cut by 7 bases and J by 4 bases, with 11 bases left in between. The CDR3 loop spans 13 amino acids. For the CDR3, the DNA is TGTGCCTTCCCCAGGGGAGGGGCCAACGTCCTGACTTTC. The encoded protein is CAFPRGGANVLTF.

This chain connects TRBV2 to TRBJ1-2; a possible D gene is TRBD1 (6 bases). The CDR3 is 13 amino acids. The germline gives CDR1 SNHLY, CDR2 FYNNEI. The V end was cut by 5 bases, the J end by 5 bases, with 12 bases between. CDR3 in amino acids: CASSTRDTYGYTF. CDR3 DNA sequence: TGTGCCAGCAGTACCCGGGACACTTATGGCTACACCTTC.

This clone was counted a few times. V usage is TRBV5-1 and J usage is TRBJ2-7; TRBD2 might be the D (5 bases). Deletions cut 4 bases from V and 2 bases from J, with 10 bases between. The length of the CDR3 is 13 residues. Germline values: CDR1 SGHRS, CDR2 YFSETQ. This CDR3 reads CASSPEGPYEQYF. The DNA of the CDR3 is TGCGCCAGCAGCCCCGAGGGTCCCTACGAGCAGTACTTC.

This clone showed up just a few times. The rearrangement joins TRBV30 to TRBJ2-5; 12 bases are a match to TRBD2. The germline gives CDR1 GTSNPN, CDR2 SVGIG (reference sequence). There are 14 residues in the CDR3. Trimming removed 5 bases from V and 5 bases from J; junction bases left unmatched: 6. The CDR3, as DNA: TGTGCCTGGGGATCTAGCGGGAGGGGTGAGACCCAGTACTTC. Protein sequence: CAWGSSGRGETQYF.

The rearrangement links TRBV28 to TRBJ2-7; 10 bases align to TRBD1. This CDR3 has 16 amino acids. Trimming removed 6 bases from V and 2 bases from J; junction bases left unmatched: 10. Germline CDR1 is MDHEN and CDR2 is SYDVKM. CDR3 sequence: CASRKPGQGVTYEQYF. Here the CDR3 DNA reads TGTGCCAGCAGGAAACCTGGACAGGGGGTAACCTACGAGCAGTACTTC.

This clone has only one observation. This CDR3 is CAWSAALGASYGYTF. The CDR3 nucleotides are TGTGCCTGGAGTGCTGCACTGGGGGCATCCTATGGCTACACCTTC. V gene TRBV30 combines with J gene TRBJ1-2, with D tentatively TRBD1 (6 bases). V lost 1 base and J 4 bases, leaving 16 bases between the germline ends. The germline V gene encodes CDR1 GTSNPN and CDR2 SVGIG (reference sequence). The CDR3 contains 15 residues.

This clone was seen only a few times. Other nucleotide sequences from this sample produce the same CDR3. The chain's CDR3 is CASSVGQGDYGYTF. The CDR3 bases are TGTGCCAGCAGCGTGGGACAGGGGGACTATGGCTACACCTTC. This chain joins TRBV9 and TRBJ1-2, with 11 bases aligning to TRBD1. The junction had 0 bases not matched to a gene; V was cut back by 2 bases and J by 3 bases. The CDR3 contains 14 residues. From germline, CDR1 is SGDLS and CDR2 YYNGEE.